One and the same sample provided the 5 T cell receptor beta chains below, sequenced in a study of T cells in Graves' hyperthyroidism and ophthalmopathy. Authors of the study amplified TCR beta CDR3 regions from RNA transcripts. RT-PCR in the first round (using the HTBI primer set) targeted the TCR CDR3. TCRdb re-analysed the multiplex PCR reads in MiXCR, keeping a single row per CDR3 protein. Among 250,000 or so distinct CDR3 sequences listed, roughly 15% were seen once. The material sequenced was blood. Receptors were obtained from a woman between 45 and 60 years old with Graves' hyperthyroidism that later progressed to Graves' ophthalmopathy.

This clonotype was observed at least ten times. This rearrangement joins TRBV27 to TRBJ1-5, with 7 positions matching TRBD1. CDR1 and CDR2 (germline): MNHEY, SMNVEV (reference sequence). The CDR3 covers 14 residues. V trimming: 5 bases; J trimming: 7 bases; junction bases outside the gene matches: 8. CDR3: CASSTWTGGQPQHF. The CDR3 nucleotides read TGTGCCAGCAGTACATGGACAGGAGGGCAGCCCCAGCATTTT.

The chain couples TRBV6-5 to TRBJ1-2; D uncertain. The germline gives CDR1 MNHEY, CDR2 SVGAGI. The CDR3 covers 15 residues. Trimming stripped 0 bases from V and 0 bases from J, with 8 bases between. In nucleotides, the CDR3 is TGTGCCAGCAGTTACTCGAGACCAGCTAACTATGGCTACACCTTC. This codes for CASSYSRPANYGYTF.

This chain joins TRBV28 and TRBJ2-1, with D possibly TRBD1 on 6 matching bases. The CDR3 loop spans 16 amino acids. V lost 6 bases and J lost 0, with 15 bases in between. Germline-derived CDR1 and CDR2 are MDHEN and SYDVKM. The CDR3 loop is CASSPSRGSSYNEQFF. DNA of the CDR3: TGTGCCAGCAGCCCCAGCAGGGGTAGCTCCTACAATGAGCAGTTCTTC.

There are many counts of this clonotype. The V and J genes are TRBV20-1 and TRBJ2-5; 15 nucleotides agree with TRBD2. V was pared by 1 base and J by 5 bases, with 5 bases of the junction left unmatched. The CDR3 covers 16 residues. Germline-derived CDR1 and CDR2 are DFQATT and SNEGSKA (reference sequence). This CDR3 reads CSARGTSGRAAETQYF. The CDR3 DNA sequence: TGCAGTGCTAGAGGGACTAGCGGGAGGGCCGCCGAGACCCAGTACTTC.

This clonotype was observed at least ten times. This chain uses TRBV19 with TRBJ1-1; D uncertain. The CDR3 length is 16 residues. Germline CDR1 LNHDA, CDR2 SQIVND (reference sequence). Trimming took 0 bases from V and 0 from J, leaving 11 bases between them. The CDR3 bases are TGTGCCAGTAGTATAGATAGGACCGGGATGAACACTGAAGCTTTCTTT. Amino acid sequence: CASSIDRTGMNTEAFF.